The 9 T cell receptor beta chains reported below all come from one sample, sequenced in a study of beta chain features in type 1 diabetes. As every portion of the isolated RNA was reverse transcribed, the sequencing read expressed TCRB transcripts. The assay was immunoSEQ multiplex PCR, and TCRdb's table has in-frame clones only and misses some. The table shows a few hundred thousand clones, with 9.6% occurring only once. Input material: naive CD4+ T cells from blood. These receptors were collected from a woman under 30 in good health.

The chain couples TRBV5-1 to TRBJ2-5, with 8 positions matching TRBD2. There are 14 residues in the CDR3. CDR1 SGHRS and CDR2 YFSETQ come from the germline V gene. With 4 bases clipped from V and 2 bases from J, the junction kept 4 bases outside the gene matches. CDR3 DNA sequence: TGCGCCAGCAGCCGGGAGGGCTTTCAAGAGACCCAGTACTTC. Residues: CASSREGFQETQYF.

The V call is TRBV21-1, the J call TRBJ1-2. TRBV21-1 is classified as a pseudogene. The CDR3 has 17 amino acids. The chain's CDR3 is CASSRLEFVNSPYGYTF. The DNA for the CDR3 is TGTGCCAGCAGCCGATTGGAGTTCGTCAATAGCCCCTATGGCTACACCTTC.

This clone was seen only a few times. The chain recombines TRBV6-6 with TRBJ2-5; the D is unclear. V was cut by 6 bases and J by 5 bases, with 4 bases left in between. The CDR3 loop spans 10 amino acids. Germline V CDR1 and CDR2: MNHNY, SVGAGI (reference sequence). CDR3 region: CASRSETQYF. The CDR3 DNA sequence: TGTGCCAGCAGATCGGAGACCCAGTACTTC.

The chain carries TRBV5-4 and TRBJ2-7; TRBD2 agrees at 8 bases. The end of the DNA aligns better with TRBJ2-1, so the J call may be wrong. In germline, CDR1 is SGHNT, CDR2 YYREEE (reference sequence). There are 15 residues in the CDR3. The CDR3 protein is CASRSMASGYNEQFF. In DNA form, the CDR3 reads TGTGCCAGCAGGTCCATGGCTAGCGGGTACAATGAGCAGTTCTTC.

This clone was detected many times. The chain recombines TRBV28 with TRBJ1-2; 8 bases fit TRBD1. CDR1 is MDHEN and CDR2 is SYDVKM in the germline V gene. This CDR3 contains 14 residues. With 5 bases clipped from V and 3 bases from J, the junction kept 5 bases outside the gene matches. For the CDR3, the DNA is TGTGCCAGCAGTCGACAGGGGATTGACTATGGCTACACCTTC. It encodes CASSRQGIDYGYTF.

In its sample, this clone was seen a few times. The rearrangement joins TRBV30 to TRBJ1-2, with D uncertain. V shed 2 bases and J shed 2 bases, with 9 bases lying between them. The CDR3 loop spans 13 amino acids. In germline, CDR1 is GTSNPN, CDR2 SVGIG (reference sequence). CDR3 sequence (DNA): TGTGCCTGGAGTTCTGCACAGAACTATGGCTACACCTTC. Its protein is CAWSSAQNYGYTF.

This clone was recorded many times. The chain recombines TRBV30 with TRBJ2-7; 11 bases align to TRBD2. The J segment lost 3 bases and the V segment lost 4 bases, leaving 2 bases of the junction unmatched. CDR1 is GTSNPN and CDR2 is SVGIG in the germline V gene (reference sequence). The CDR3 totals 13 residues. CDR3 coding DNA: TGTGCCTGGACACTAGCGGGGGTCTACGAGCAGTACTTC. Translation gives CAWTLAGVYEQYF.

This clone was observed a handful of times. The chain recombines TRBV5-8 with TRBJ2-1, with TRBD2 as a possible D gene (5 bases). CDR3 length equals 15 residues. Deletions cut 3 bases from V and 6 bases from J, with 16 bases between. Per the germline V gene, CDR1 is SGHTS and CDR2 is YDEGEE. CDR3 in DNA: TGTGCCAGCAGCTCCGGGAACAGAAATAGCAATGAGCAGTTCTTC. Its protein product is CASSSGNRNSNEQFF.

This clone has a single count. The chain joins TRBV2 to TRBJ2-7; 7 nucleotides agree with TRBD1. This CDR3 spans 11 amino acids. Germline V gene data show CDR1 as SNHLY and CDR2 as FYNNEI. With V trimmed by 7 bases and J by 6 bases, 3 bases remained unmatched. CDR3 DNA sequence: TGTGCCAGCACCGGACAGGCCGAGCAGTACTTC. Protein: CASTGQAEQYF.